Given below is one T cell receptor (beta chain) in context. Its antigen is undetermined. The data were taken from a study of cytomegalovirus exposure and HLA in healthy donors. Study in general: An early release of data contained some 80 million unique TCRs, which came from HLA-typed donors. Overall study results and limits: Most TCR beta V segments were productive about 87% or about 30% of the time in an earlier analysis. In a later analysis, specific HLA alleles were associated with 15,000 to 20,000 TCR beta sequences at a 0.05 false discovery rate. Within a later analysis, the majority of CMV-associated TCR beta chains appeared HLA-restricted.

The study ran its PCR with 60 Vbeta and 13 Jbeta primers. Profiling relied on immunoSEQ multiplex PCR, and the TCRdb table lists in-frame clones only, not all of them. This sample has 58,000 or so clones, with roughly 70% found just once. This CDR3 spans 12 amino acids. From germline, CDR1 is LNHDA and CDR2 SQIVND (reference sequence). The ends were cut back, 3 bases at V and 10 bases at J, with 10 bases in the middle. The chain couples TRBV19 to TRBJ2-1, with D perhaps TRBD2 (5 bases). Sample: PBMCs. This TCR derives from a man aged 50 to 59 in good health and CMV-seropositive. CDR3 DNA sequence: TGTGCCAGTAGTATCGACGGGAACGAGCAGTTCTTC. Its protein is CASSIDGNEQFF. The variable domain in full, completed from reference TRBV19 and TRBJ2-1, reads DGGITQSPKYLFRKEGQNVTLSCEQNLNHDAMYWYRQDPGQGLRLIYYSQIVNDFQKGDIAEGYSVSREKKESFPLTVTSAQKNPTAFYLCASSIDGNEQFFGPGTRLTVL.